This T cell receptor beta chain is from a study of T-cell memory formation after mild COVID-19. Across the study: TCR clusters were largely donor specific.

This clonotype was seen a single time. Antigen: not known. Overall study findings and caveats: The finding that pre-infection memory included some responding clones suggested that cross-reactive memory joined.

TCRdb analysed the 5' RACE reads with MiXCR anew, one entry per CDR3 protein. The sample has fewer than 650,000 distinct CDR3 sequences; less than 25% are singletons. Between the trimmed V and J ends, which lost 5 bases and 5 bases, there was a span of 19 bases. The CDR3 is 16 amino acids. Sequenced material: PBMCs or a T cell subset sorted from them (not recorded which). This TCR came from an adult woman who had mild COVID-19 (a few samples of this study predate the infection). Cell type and time point are not known. The rearrangement uses TRBV12-3 or TRBV12-4 and TRBJ1-5, with D tentatively TRBD1 (6 bases). CDR3 amino acids: CASSLSLRGGDQPQHF. As DNA, the CDR3 is TGTGCCAGCAGTCTTTCACTCAGGGGTGGGGATCAGCCCCAGCATTTT.